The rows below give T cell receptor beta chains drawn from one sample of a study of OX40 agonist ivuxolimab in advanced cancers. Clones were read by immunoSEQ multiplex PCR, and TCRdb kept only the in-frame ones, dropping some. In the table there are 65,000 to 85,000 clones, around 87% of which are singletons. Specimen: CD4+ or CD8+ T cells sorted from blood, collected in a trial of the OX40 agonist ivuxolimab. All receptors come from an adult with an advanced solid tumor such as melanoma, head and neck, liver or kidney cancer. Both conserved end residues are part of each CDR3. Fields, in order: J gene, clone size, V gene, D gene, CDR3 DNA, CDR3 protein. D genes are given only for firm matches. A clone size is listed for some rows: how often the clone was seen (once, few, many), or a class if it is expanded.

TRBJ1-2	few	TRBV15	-	TGTGCCACCAGCGGGACGGAGTCTAACTATGGCTACACCTTC	CATSGTESNYGYTF
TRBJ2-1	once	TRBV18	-	TGTGCCAGCTCACTTCAGCCAGGGGCCTACAATGAGCAGTTCTTC	CASSLQPGAYNEQFF
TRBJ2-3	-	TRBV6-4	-	TGTGCCAGCAGTGACTCCCTAGCAGATACGCAGTATTTT	CASSDSLADTQYF
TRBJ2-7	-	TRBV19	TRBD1	TGTGCCAGTAGTAAACTTGGGACAGGGGCTTACGAGCAGTACTTC	CASSKLGTGAYEQYF
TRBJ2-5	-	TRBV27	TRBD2	TGTGCCAGCAGTTTAGGGGGGGTCGGCGGGTCCCAGTACTTC	CASSLGGVGGSQYF
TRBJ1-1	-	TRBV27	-	TGTGCCAGCAGCCGTCCGGGACCAAGACTGAGGGGCACTGAAGCTTTCTTT	CASSRPGPRLRGTEAFF
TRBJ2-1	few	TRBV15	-	TGTGCCACCAGCAGAGATCCTGGGGGAAGTCGCAATGAGCAGTTCTTC	CATSRDPGGSRNEQFF
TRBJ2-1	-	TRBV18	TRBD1	TGTGCCAGCTCACCCTATATGCGACAGGGGACGAACAATGAGCAGTTCTTC	CASSPYMRQGTNNEQFF
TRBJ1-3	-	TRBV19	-	TGTGCCAGTAAAGGAGGAGGGGCGACTTCTGGAAACACCATATATTTT	CASKGGGATSGNTIYF
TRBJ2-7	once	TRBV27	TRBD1	TGTGCCAGCAGTCTCCGACAGGGCGGGCCTCTAACCTACGAGCAGTACTTC	CASSLRQGGPLTYEQYF
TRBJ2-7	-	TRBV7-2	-	TGTGCCAGCAGCTTAGTCCCCAACTACGAGCAGTACTTC	CASSLVPNYEQYF
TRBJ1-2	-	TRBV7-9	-	TGTGCCAGCAGCTTAGTAGGCCGGGACGGCTATGGCTACACCTTC	CASSLVGRDGYGYTF
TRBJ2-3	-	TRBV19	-	TGTGCCAGTAGTATTCTACCACTCGCTCAGGGGAAGGGCACAGATACGCAGTATTTT	CASSILPLAQGKGTDTQYF
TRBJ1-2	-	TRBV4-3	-	TGCGCCAGCAGCCAAGATAGTGCCGCCGGAGGCTATGGCTACACCTTC	CASSQDSAAGGYGYTF
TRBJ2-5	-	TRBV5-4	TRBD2	TGTGCCAGCAGCTTGACGGGGAGGGGCCAAGAGACCCAGTACTTC	CASSLTGRGQETQYF
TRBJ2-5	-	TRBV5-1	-	TGCGCCAGCAGCTTCGTTGGGGAAGAGACCCAGTACTTC	CASSFVGEETQYF
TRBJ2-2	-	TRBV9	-	TGTGCCAGCAGCGTAGGGCGGAGCGCTGGGGAGCTGTTTTTT	CASSVGRSAGELFF
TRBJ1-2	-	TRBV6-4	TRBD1	TGTGCCAGCAGTGAAAGGACAGGGAGCGGCTACACCTTC	CASSERTGSGYTF
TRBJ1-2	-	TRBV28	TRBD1	TGTGCCAGCGGCCAACAGGGGGGTGGCTACACCTTC	CASGQQGGGYTF
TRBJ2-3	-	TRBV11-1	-	TGTGCCAGCAGCTTAAGAGTAGCGGCGATGGGAGATACGCAGTATTTT	CASSLRVAAMGDTQYF
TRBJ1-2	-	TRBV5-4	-	TGTGCCAGCACCCCGGCGGGAATGGAGGGACCCTATGGCTACACCTTC	CASTPAGMEGPYGYTF
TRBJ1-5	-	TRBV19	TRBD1	TGTGCCAGTAGTATAGTGGGCACAGGGGGCAATCAGCCCCAGCATTTT	CASSIVGTGGNQPQHF
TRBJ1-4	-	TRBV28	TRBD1	TGTGCCAGCAGTCTAAGGGGGCTTGGGCTGTTTTTT	CASSLRGLGLFF
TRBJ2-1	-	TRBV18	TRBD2	TGTGCCAGCTCACCAAGGACTAGCGGGAAGAATGAGCAGTTCTTC	CASSPRTSGKNEQFF